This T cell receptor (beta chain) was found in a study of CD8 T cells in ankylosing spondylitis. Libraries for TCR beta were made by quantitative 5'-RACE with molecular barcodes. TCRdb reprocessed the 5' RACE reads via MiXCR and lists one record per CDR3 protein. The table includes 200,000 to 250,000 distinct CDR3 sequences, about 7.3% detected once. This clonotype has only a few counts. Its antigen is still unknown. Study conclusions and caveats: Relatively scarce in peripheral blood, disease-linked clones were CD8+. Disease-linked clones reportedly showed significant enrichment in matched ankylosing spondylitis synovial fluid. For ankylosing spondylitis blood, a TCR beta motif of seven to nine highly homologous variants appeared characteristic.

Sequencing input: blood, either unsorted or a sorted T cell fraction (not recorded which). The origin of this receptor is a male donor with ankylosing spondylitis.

The CDR3 DNA is TGTGCCAGCAGTGACGCGGATGAGCAGTTCTTC. This codes for CASSDADEQFF. This rearrangement joins TRBV25-1 to TRBJ2-1; no definite D call. Germline values: CDR1 MGHDK, CDR2 SYGVNS. Deletions cut 3 bases from V and 8 bases from J, with 5 bases between. CDR3 size: 11 residues.